This is a list of T cell receptor beta chains from one sample in a study of shared clonotypes between healthy human individuals. The protocol was immunoSEQ multiplex PCR, while the TCRdb copy is restricted to in-frame clones and leaves out a portion. The sample carries 2.3 million or so clones, 80% to 95% recorded once. The specimen sequenced was naive CD4+ T cells from PBMCs. Receptors were obtained from a man in his late teens or twenties in good health. Some clones in this sample may be carry-over from other donors' samples. The CDR3 runs from the conserved cysteine through the conserved F or W.

V gene: TRBV7-2; J gene: TRBJ2-6; CDR3 protein: CASSLVGNSGANVLTF
V gene: TRBV5-1; J gene: TRBJ2-2; CDR3 protein: CASSWYLNTGELFF
V gene: TRBV19; J gene: TRBJ2-3; CDR3 protein: CASSIRASTDTQYF
V gene: TRBV5-1; J gene: TRBJ1-1; CDR3 protein: CASSQEGRYTEAFF
V gene: TRBV6-1; J gene: TRBJ1-1; CDR3 protein: CASSYLGRGTEAFF
V gene: TRBV30; J gene: TRBJ2-3; CDR3 protein: CAWTSGVADTQYF
V gene: TRBV30; J gene: TRBJ2-7; CDR3 protein: CAWSDSVGQDITYEQYF
V gene: TRBV10-2; J gene: TRBJ1-5; CDR3 protein: CASSELPRTEGQKAAAQHF
V gene: TRBV5-8; J gene: TRBJ2-5; CDR3 protein: CASSSGTVQETQYF
V gene: TRBV14; J gene: TRBJ1-1; CDR3 protein: CASSQDVFPGTRTFF
V gene: TRBV5-1; J gene: TRBJ2-5; CDR3 protein: CASSPQGRETQYF
V gene: TRBV4-3; J gene: TRBJ1-2; CDR3 protein: CASSQDLQGYGYTF
V gene: TRBV2; J gene: TRBJ1-4; CDR3 protein: CASRPTGLGEKLFF
V gene: TRBV29-1; J gene: TRBJ2-7; CDR3 protein: CSVEGMTSGSLEQYF
V gene: TRBV5-6; J gene: TRBJ1-3; CDR3 protein: CASSLGLEGHTIYF
V gene: TRBV9; J gene: TRBJ2-1; CDR3 protein: CASSVEASGSYNEQFF
V gene: TRBV2; J gene: TRBJ2-3; CDR3 protein: CASSHSGLAGGPGTDTQYF
V gene: TRBV7-9; J gene: TRBJ2-5; CDR3 protein: CASSLGLAEETQYF
V gene: TRBV5-1; J gene: TRBJ2-3; CDR3 protein: CASSLVLASTDTQYF
V gene: TRBV10-3; J gene: TRBJ1-3; CDR3 protein: CAISAIGTDAGNTIYF
V gene: TRBV2; J gene: TRBJ2-6; CDR3 protein: CASRGSGANVLTF
V gene: TRBV7-3; J gene: TRBJ2-1; CDR3 protein: CASSLSSGEQFF
V gene: TRBV5-4; J gene: TRBJ2-3; CDR3 protein: CASSLKTGGDTQYF
V gene: TRBV7-6; J gene: TRBJ2-5; CDR3 protein: CASSAQRKETQYF
V gene: TRBV21-1; J gene: TRBJ1-2; CDR3 protein: CASSKLNSAGTNYGYTF
V gene: TRBV18; J gene: TRBJ1-1; CDR3 protein: CASSMTEIYTEAFF
V gene: TRBV25-1; J gene: TRBJ2-1; CDR3 protein: CASSGWDGRPLNEQFF
V gene: TRBV5-4; J gene: TRBJ2-1; CDR3 protein: CASSRDTSYNEQFF
V gene: TRBV6-6; J gene: TRBJ2-5; CDR3 protein: CASSEGFSIGETQYF
V gene: TRBV5-4; J gene: TRBJ2-1; CDR3 protein: CASSLYGLAQEQFF
V gene: TRBV5-1; J gene: TRBJ2-1; CDR3 protein: CASSVRPSGDNEQFF
V gene: TRBV30; J gene: TRBJ2-2; CDR3 protein: CAWRPGPFVGELFF
V gene: TRBV7-9; J gene: TRBJ1-4; CDR3 protein: CASSRKGPGKLFF
V gene: TRBV7-9; J gene: TRBJ2-6; CDR3 protein: CASSPWDRGSSGANVLTF
V gene: TRBV5-1; J gene: TRBJ1-3; CDR3 protein: CASSGGQGWNTIYF
V gene: TRBV28; J gene: TRBJ2-3; CDR3 protein: CASSFLAGGPIDTQYF
V gene: TRBV7-3; J gene: TRBJ1-4; CDR3 protein: CASSSGGRIEKLFF
V gene: TRBV6-6; J gene: TRBJ1-2; CDR3 protein: CASTHRNYGYTF
V gene: TRBV4-1; J gene: TRBJ1-1; CDR3 protein: CASSQDEGGVKVGTEAFF
V gene: TRBV9; J gene: TRBJ2-6; CDR3 protein: CASSVGTGATGANVLTF
V gene: TRBV27; J gene: TRBJ2-2; CDR3 protein: CASSSARRDIPGELFF
V gene: TRBV15; J gene: TRBJ2-1; CDR3 protein: CATSGEDSPLLYNEQFF